These 12 T cell receptor beta chains came from one sample sequenced in a study of cytomegalovirus exposure and HLA in healthy donors (dated by TCRdb to about 2017). Preparation of the library involved the immunoSEQ multiplex PCR assay. For the multiplex PCR, a mixture combining 60 forward primers for TCR Vbeta segments and 13 reverse primers for TCR Jbeta segments was used. Entries here come from immuneACCESS through TCRdb and include only in-frame sequences with V and J called. Some clones fail to appear in such tables; in the studies checked, an unresolved V gene covers under half of the shortfall, and the cause of the remainder is unknown. The sample yields under 250,000 clones; around 73% were counted once. The ten largest account for 3.8% of the sample. Sample: PBMCs. Every receptor here comes from a male donor in good health and CMV-seronegative.

The chain has TRBV30 and TRBJ2-1, with 8 bases fitting TRBD1. Trimming cost V 8 bases and J 8 bases; bases outside gene matches: 8. Germline loops: CDR1 GTSNPN, CDR2 SVGIG (reference sequence). This CDR3 is built from 12 residues. CDR3 sequence (DNA): TGTGCCGGCCAGCAGGGGGCGCATGAGCAGTTCTTC. Amino acids: CAGQQGAHEQFF.

In this sample, this clone turned up a few times. V and J are TRBV2 and TRBJ1-3; D is possibly TRBD1 (5 bases). Germline V gene sequence: CDR1 SNHLY, CDR2 FYNNEI. Trimming stripped 6 bases from V and 5 bases from J, with 17 bases between. The CDR3 has 15 residues. As DNA, the CDR3 is TGTGCCAGCAGAGCCGGGACTGGAATGCGAAACACCATATATTTT. Its protein product is CASRAGTGMRNTIYF.

This clone was detected only once. The rearrangement uses TRBV7-3 and TRBJ1-2; 10 nucleotides agree with TRBD1. The V segment lost 2 bases and the J segment 3 bases; nucleotides outside the gene matches: 0. The CDR3 totals 14 residues. CDR1 SGHTA and CDR2 FQGTGA come from the germline V gene. CDR3 sequence reads: CASSLGQGDYGYTF. CDR3 nucleotide sequence: TGTGCCAGCAGCTTAGGACAGGGGGACTATGGCTACACCTTC.

The J gene is TRBJ2-5, the V gene TRBV7-6; TRBD1 might be the D (5 bases). Near its end, the DNA agrees better with TRBJ2-7, so the J call may be wrong. CDR1 and CDR2 from the germline V gene are SGHVS and FNYEAQ. The CDR3 has 15 residues. The CDR3: CASSLTGQGGYEQYF. CDR3 nucleotide sequence: TGTGCCAGCAGCTTAACGGGCCAGGGCGGCTACGAGCAGTACTTC.

The chain links TRBV5-4 to TRBJ1-1; a possible D gene is TRBD1 (6 bases). Germline-derived CDR1 and CDR2 are SGHNT and YYREEE (reference sequence). V lost 6 bases to trimming and J lost 0 bases, with 15 bases between them. The CDR3 runs to 15 residues. CDR3 protein: CASTKRGFMNTEAFF. The CDR3, as DNA: TGTGCCAGCACTAAAAGGGGGTTTATGAACACTGAAGCTTTCTTT.

This chain connects TRBV5-1 to TRBJ2-1; 8 nucleotides align to TRBD2. CDR3 size: 15 residues. V lost 4 bases to trimming and J lost 2 bases; unmatched junction nucleotides: 5. The V gene's germline CDR1 is SGHRS and CDR2 YFSETQ. The DNA of the CDR3 is TGCGCCAGCAGCCCAGCGGGAGACCCCTACAATGAGCAGTTCTTC. It is translated as CASSPAGDPYNEQFF.

The chain combines TRBV19 with TRBJ1-1; no clear D gene. Trimming removed 1 base at V and 2 bases at J, with 11 bases between. Germline V gene data show CDR1 as LNHDA and CDR2 as SQIVND (reference sequence). The CDR3 sequence is 15 residues long. Here the CDR3 DNA reads TGTGCCAGTAGTATAGGGGCAGAATTCAACACTGAAGCTTTCTTT. It translates to CASSIGAEFNTEAFF.

A word on this clone: The same CDR3 is also encoded by other DNA sequences in this sample. The chain couples TRBV10-3 to TRBJ2-3; 9 nucleotides align to TRBD2. J gave up 6 bases and V 10 bases, and 8 bases lay outside the gene matches. CDR1 ENHRY and CDR2 SYGVKD come from the germline V gene. The CDR3 is 13 residues long. Here the CDR3 reads CATGLAGSDTQYF. The DNA for the CDR3 is TGTGCCACCGGGCTAGCGGGGTCCGATACGCAGTATTTT.

The rearrangement joins TRBV9 to TRBJ2-3; 10 positions match TRBD2. V lost 5 bases, J lost 5 bases, and 14 bases stayed unmatched. Germline assignment: CDR1 SGDLS and CDR2 YYNGEE. This CDR3 has 17 amino acids. The CDR3 DNA is TGTGCCAGCAGAGCCGTCCAAAGGGGACTAGCGCTAGATACGCAGTATTTT. It specifies CASRAVQRGLALDTQYF.

In the case of this clone: The sample contains more than one DNA sequence encoding this CDR3. The rearrangement uses TRBV6-6 and TRBJ2-2, with TRBD2 identical over 8 bases. The germline V gene has CDR1 MNHNY and CDR2 SVGAGI (reference sequence). V dropped 5 bases and J dropped 7; count of bases not matched to a gene: 9. The CDR3 has 15 residues. The CDR3 is CASSLGRAVGGELFF. The CDR3 region has the DNA TGTGCCAGCAGTCTCGGGAGGGCCGTAGGCGGGGAGCTGTTTTTT.

The rearrangement joins TRBV2 to TRBJ2-3, with D possibly matching TRBD2 (5 bases). Germline lookup yields CDR1 SNHLY and CDR2 FYNNEI. V lost 6 bases and J 8 bases, leaving 9 bases between the germline ends. The CDR3 is made up of 11 amino acids. CDR3 loop: CASRARGTQYF. The DNA of the CDR3 is TGTGCCAGCAGGGCCCGGGGTACGCAGTATTTT.

This chain joins TRBV7-9 and TRBJ2-7; 8 positions agree with TRBD1. This CDR3 comprises 15 residues. V shed 5 bases, J shed 5 bases, and the junction held 11 bases outside the gene matches. Germline values: CDR1 SEHNR, CDR2 FQNEAQ (reference sequence). CDR3 in amino acids: CASSPAGQGFNEQYF. DNA of the CDR3: TGTGCCAGCAGCCCGGCAGGACAGGGCTTTAACGAGCAGTACTTC.